The rows below give T cell receptor beta chains drawn from one sample of a study of identical twins. TCRdb re-derived calls from the 5' RACE reads in MiXCR, one entry per CDR3 protein. The sample yields hundreds of thousands of distinct CDR3 sequences, approximately 9% seen once. Sequenced: memory (CD45RO+) T cells sorted from blood. Receptors originate from a young woman in good health. Each CDR3 is given with its conserved first and last residue. A D gene is named only where the DNA matches it firmly. A clone size is listed for some rows: how often the clone was seen (once, few, many), or a class if it is expanded.

>-|-|TRBJ2-3|TRBV20-1
TGCAGTGCAAGAAGGGGGGGGAGCACAGATACGCAGTATTTT
CSARRGGSTDTQYF
>-|-|TRBJ2-2|TRBV7-3
TGTGCCAGCAGCTTAACGGACAGAGGGGAGCTGTTTTTT
CASSLTDRGELFF
>-|many|TRBJ2-3|TRBV18
TGTGCCAGCTCACCATCAACTACGGATACGCAGTATTTT
CASSPSTTDTQYF
>TRBD2|few|TRBJ2-1|TRBV7-2
TGTGCCAGCAGTCCAGGGACTAGCGGTAATGAGCAGTTCTTC
CASSPGTSGNEQFF
>-|-|TRBJ2-3|TRBV4-3
TGCGCCAGCAGCCAAGAAAGGGAGGCGGATACGCAGTATTTT
CASSQEREADTQYF
>-|few|TRBJ2-1|TRBV10-3
TGTGCCATCAGTGCTTCCGCGGATGAGCAGTTCTTC
CAISASADEQFF
>-|many|TRBJ2-1|TRBV10-3
TGTGCCATCAGGGAGGGGCGGGGAAACTACAATGAGCAGTTCTTC
CAIREGRGNYNEQFF
>-|-|TRBJ1-1|TRBV6-1
TGTGCCAGCAGTGAACTTGTCAGGATGAACACTGAAGCTTTCTTT
CASSELVRMNTEAFF
>-|many|TRBJ2-7|TRBV5-1
TGCGCCAGCAGCTTCAGCGACCCAACCTACGAGCAGTACTTC
CASSFSDPTYEQYF
>-|many|TRBJ1-6|TRBV25-1
TGTGCCAGCAGTGCCTCTACAGACAGCTCCTATAATTCACCCCTCCACTTT
CASSASTDSSYNSPLHF
>-|many|TRBJ2-7|TRBV12-3/TRBV12-4
TGTGCCAGCAGCACCTGGTACGAGCAGTACTTC
CASSTWYEQYF
>-|many|TRBJ2-3|TRBV12-3/TRBV12-4
TGTGCCAGCAGTTTACGCCACACAGATACGCAGTATTTT
CASSLRHTDTQYF
>-|few|TRBJ2-7|TRBV7-9
TGTGCCAGCAGCCCCCTCTCCTACGAGCAGTACTTC
CASSPLSYEQYF
>TRBD2|-|TRBJ2-4|TRBV20-1
TGCAGTGCTACTTGGACTAGCGGCAAAAACATTCAGTACTTC
CSATWTSGKNIQYF
>TRBD2|many|TRBJ2-7|TRBV7-2
TGTGCCAGCAGCTTATATCAGCGGGAGAGTGAGCAGTACTTC
CASSLYQRESEQYF
>-|few|TRBJ2-5|TRBV7-2
TGTGCCAGCAGCTTTAACGGGAGAGAGACCCAGTACTTC
CASSFNGRETQYF
>-|many|TRBJ2-2|TRBV10-3
TGTGCCATCAGTGAGTCAGGAACCGGGGAGCTGTTTTTT
CAISESGTGELFF
>-|-|TRBJ2-1|TRBV5-1
TGCGCCAGCAGTGCCTTGACACTTACTCACAATGAGCAGTTCTTC
CASSALTLTHNEQFF
>TRBD2|many|TRBJ2-3|TRBV2
TGTGCCAGCAGTTTAGCGGGAAACACAGATACGCAGTATTTT
CASSLAGNTDTQYF
>TRBD1|-|TRBJ2-7|TRBV29-1
TGCAGCGTTGGGACAGGGGGCTTCGACGAGCAGTACTTC
CSVGTGGFDEQYF
>-|-|TRBJ2-5|TRBV11-2
TGTGCCAGCAGCTTATTGAGGGGAAAGAGAACCCAGTACTTC
CASSLLRGKRTQYF
>-|few|TRBJ2-3|TRBV5-5
TGTGCCAGCAGCTTGCCCGCAGATACGCAGTATTTT
CASSLPADTQYF
>-|-|TRBJ2-3|TRBV7-6
TGTGCCAGCAGCTTGCAATCCGGGTGGTCCAGCACAGATACGCAGTATTTT
CASSLQSGWSSTDTQYF
>-|many|TRBJ2-7|TRBV10-3
TGTGCCATCTCAGGGGTAACCTACGAGCAGTACTTC
CAISGVTYEQYF
>TRBD2|-|TRBJ2-4|TRBV3-1
TGTGCCAGCAGCAAACTAGCGGGAGCGTTGGCCAAAAACATTCAGTACTTC
CASSKLAGALAKNIQYF
>-|-|TRBJ2-5|TRBV12-3/TRBV12-4
TGTGCCAGCAGTCAAAGGGGGGCAATAGAGACCCAGTACTTC
CASSQRGAIETQYF
>-|-|TRBJ1-6|TRBV5-1
TGCGCCAGCAGCCTGTCCGGGATTGGGAATTCACCCCTCCACTTT
CASSLSGIGNSPLHF
>TRBD1|-|TRBJ2-1|TRBV6-1
TGTGCCAGCAGTGTCGACAGGGGCGATGAGCAGTTCTTC
CASSVDRGDEQFF
>-|-|TRBJ2-3|TRBV7-2
TGTGCCAGCAGCTCCGGACTCAAAAGAGCAGATACGCAGTATTTT
CASSSGLKRADTQYF
>TRBD1|-|TRBJ1-5|TRBV6-2/TRBV6-3
TGTGCCAGCAACCGTCTCGGGACAGGGGGCGTTCAGCCCCAGCATTTT
CASNRLGTGGVQPQHF
>-|-|TRBJ2-1|TRBV7-2
TGTGCCAGCAGCCTCCTAAATTACAATGAGCAGTTCTTC
CASSLLNYNEQFF
>-|-|TRBJ1-1|TRBV7-6
TGTGCCAGCAGCTTAGATACGGGAAGCACTGAAGCTTTCTTT
CASSLDTGSTEAFF
>-|many|TRBJ2-7|TRBV12-3/TRBV12-4
TGTGCCAGCAGTTTACGGGCCGAGCCCTACGAGCAGTACTTC
CASSLRAEPYEQYF
>TRBD1|many|TRBJ2-3|TRBV20-1
TGCAGTGTCTCCGGGACAGGGGGCTCAGATACGCAGTATTTT
CSVSGTGGSDTQYF
>TRBD1|few|TRBJ1-2|TRBV20-1
TGCAGTGCTAGCGACAGGGGTCGGTATGGCTACACCTTC
CSASDRGRYGYTF
>-|few|TRBJ2-1|TRBV5-1
TGCGCCAGCAGCTATGTACAGGGAGGAGGTTTGGCGGATGAGCAGTTCTTC
CASSYVQGGGLADEQFF
>TRBD2|few|TRBJ2-1|TRBV7-3
TGTGCCAGCAGCTTGGCCGGGACTAGCGGGGGCAATGAGCAGTTCTTC
CASSLAGTSGGNEQFF
>-|few|TRBJ2-7|TRBV28
TGTGCCAGCAGTTGGGGGTCCTACGAGCAGTACTTC
CASSWGSYEQYF
>TRBD2|many|TRBJ2-1|TRBV18
TGTGCCAGCTCTCCTCTAGCGGGTACCTACAATGAGCAGTTCTTC
CASSPLAGTYNEQFF
>-|-|TRBJ2-5|TRBV7-2
TGTGCCAGCAGCACGGCCGGGACTCAAGAGACCCAGTACTTC
CASSTAGTQETQYF
>-|many|TRBJ1-6|TRBV12-3/TRBV12-4
TGTGCCAGCACCGGGTATAATTCACCCCTCCACTTT
CASTGYNSPLHF
>TRBD1|few|TRBJ1-5|TRBV24-1
TGTGCCACCAGTGAGGAGGGGGCTCGGCAGCCCCAGCATTTT
CATSEEGARQPQHF
>TRBD2|many|TRBJ2-1|TRBV29-1
TGCAGCGTCGGGGAGGGAGGGTCCAATGAGCAGTTCTTC
CSVGEGGSNEQFF
>TRBD2|many|TRBJ2-1|TRBV5-5
TGTGCCAGCAGCTTGGCTGGCGGGGGGGATGATGAGCAGTTCTTC
CASSLAGGGDDEQFF
>TRBD2|few|TRBJ2-2|TRBV11-2
TGTGCCAGCAGCTTAAGGACTAGCGGGAGGGCCGGAACATTGGGGGAGCTGTTTTTT
CASSLRTSGRAGTLGELFF
>TRBD2|few|TRBJ2-5|TRBV5-1
TGCGCCAGCAGCCCTGGGACTAGCGCAGAGACCCAGTACTTC
CASSPGTSAETQYF
>-|-|TRBJ1-1|TRBV3-1
TGTGCCAGCAGCCGAGGGGGGGCGCGGACTGAAGCTTTCTTT
CASSRGGARTEAFF
>-|few|TRBJ2-1|TRBV12-5
TGTGCTAGTGGTTTGGGAGCCAGGGCCGGGGATGAGCAGTTCTTC
CASGLGARAGDEQFF
>-|few|TRBJ2-3|TRBV11-3
TGTGCCAGCAGCTTAGTGGCGGAGGGGACGCAGTATTTT
CASSLVAEGTQYF
>TRBD1|many|TRBJ1-5|TRBV5-1
TGCGCCAGCAGCTTGGATACAGGGGGGGTTCAGCCCCAGCATTTT
CASSLDTGGVQPQHF
>-|many|TRBJ1-5|TRBV6-7
TGTGCCAGCAGTTACTCGAGGGAGCCCCAGCATTTT
CASSYSREPQHF